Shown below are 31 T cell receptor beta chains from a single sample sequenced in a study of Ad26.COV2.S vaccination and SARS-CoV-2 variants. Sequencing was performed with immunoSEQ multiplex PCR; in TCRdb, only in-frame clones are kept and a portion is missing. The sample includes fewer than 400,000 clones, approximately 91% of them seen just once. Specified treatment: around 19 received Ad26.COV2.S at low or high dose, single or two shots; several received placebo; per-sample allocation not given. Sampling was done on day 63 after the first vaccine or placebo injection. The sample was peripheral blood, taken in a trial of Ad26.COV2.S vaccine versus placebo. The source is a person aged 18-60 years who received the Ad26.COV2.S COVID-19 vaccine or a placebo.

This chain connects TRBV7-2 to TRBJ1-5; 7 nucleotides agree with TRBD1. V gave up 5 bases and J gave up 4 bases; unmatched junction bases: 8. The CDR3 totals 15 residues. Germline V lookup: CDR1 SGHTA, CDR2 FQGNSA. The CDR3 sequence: CASSPGAGGNQPQHF. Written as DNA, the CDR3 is TGTGCCAGCAGCCCCGGGGCAGGGGGTAATCAGCCCCAGCATTTT. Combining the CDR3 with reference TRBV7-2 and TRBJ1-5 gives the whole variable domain GAGVSQSPSNKVTEKGKDVELRCDPISGHTALYWYRQSLGQGLEFLIYFQGNSAPDKSGLPSDRFSAERTGGSVSTLTIQRTQQEDSAVYLCASSPGAGGNQPQHFGDGTRLSIL.

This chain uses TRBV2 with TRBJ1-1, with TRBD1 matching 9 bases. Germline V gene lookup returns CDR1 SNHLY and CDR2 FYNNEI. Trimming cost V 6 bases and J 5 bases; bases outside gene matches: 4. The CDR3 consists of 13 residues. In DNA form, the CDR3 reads TGTGCCAGCAGATGGGACAGGGAAACTGAAGCTTTCTTT. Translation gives CASRWDRETEAFF.

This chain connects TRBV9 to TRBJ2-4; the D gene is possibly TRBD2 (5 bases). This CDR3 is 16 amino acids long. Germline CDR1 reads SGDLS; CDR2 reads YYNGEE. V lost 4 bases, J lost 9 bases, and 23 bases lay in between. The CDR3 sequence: CASSTDGRGSLVIQYF. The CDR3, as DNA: TGTGCCAGCAGCACAGACGGTAGAGGGTCCTTAGTCATTCAGTACTTC.

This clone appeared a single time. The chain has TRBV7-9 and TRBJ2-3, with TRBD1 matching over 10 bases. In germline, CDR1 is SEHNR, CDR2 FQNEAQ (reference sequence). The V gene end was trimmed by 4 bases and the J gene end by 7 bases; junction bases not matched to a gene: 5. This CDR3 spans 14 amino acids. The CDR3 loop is CASSSGQGVYTQYF. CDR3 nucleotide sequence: TGTGCCAGCAGCTCTGGACAGGGGGTGTATACGCAGTATTTT.

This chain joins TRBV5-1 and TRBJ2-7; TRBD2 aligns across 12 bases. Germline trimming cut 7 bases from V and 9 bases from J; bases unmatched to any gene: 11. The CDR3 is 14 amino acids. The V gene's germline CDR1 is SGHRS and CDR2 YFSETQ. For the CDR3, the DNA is TGCGCCAGCGCCACTAGCGGGGGGACCAATTCGCAGTACTTC. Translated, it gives CASATSGGTNSQYF. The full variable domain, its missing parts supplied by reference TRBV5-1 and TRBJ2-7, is KAGVTQTPRYLIKTRGQQVTLSCSPISGHRSVSWYQQTPGQGLQFLFEYFSETQRNKGNFPGRFSGRQFSNSRSEMNVSTLELGDSALYLCASATSGGTNSQYFGPGTRLTVT.

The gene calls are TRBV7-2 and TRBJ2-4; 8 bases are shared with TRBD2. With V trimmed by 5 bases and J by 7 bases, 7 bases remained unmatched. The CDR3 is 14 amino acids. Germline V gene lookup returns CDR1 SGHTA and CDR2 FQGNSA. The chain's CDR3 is CASSLGGAGNIQYF. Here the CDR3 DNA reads TGTGCCAGCAGCCTCGGGGGGGCGGGTAACATTCAGTACTTC.

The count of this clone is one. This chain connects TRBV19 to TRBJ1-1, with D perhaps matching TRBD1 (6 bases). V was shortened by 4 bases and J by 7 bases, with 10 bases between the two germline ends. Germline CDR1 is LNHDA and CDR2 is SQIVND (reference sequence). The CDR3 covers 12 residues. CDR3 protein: CASSTQGSEAFF. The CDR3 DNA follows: TGTGCCAGTAGTACCCAGGGGAGTGAAGCTTTCTTT. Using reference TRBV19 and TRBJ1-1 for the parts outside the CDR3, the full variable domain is DGGITQSPKYLFRKEGQNVTLSCEQNLNHDAMYWYRQDPGQGLRLIYYSQIVNDFQKGDIAEGYSVSREKKESFPLTVTSAQKNPTAFYLCASSTQGSEAFFGQGTRLTVV.

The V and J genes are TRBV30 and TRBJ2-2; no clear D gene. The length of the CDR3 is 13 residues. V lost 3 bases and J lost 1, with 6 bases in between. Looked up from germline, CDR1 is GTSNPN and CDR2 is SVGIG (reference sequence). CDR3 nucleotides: TGTGCCTGGAGCCCGAGGAACACCGGGGAGCTGTTTTTT. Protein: CAWSPRNTGELFF.

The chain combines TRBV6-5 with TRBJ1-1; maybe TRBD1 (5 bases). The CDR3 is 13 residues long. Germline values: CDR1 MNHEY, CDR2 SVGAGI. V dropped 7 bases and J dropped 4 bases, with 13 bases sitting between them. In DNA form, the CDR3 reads TGTGCCAGCACGTCCGCAGGGACCACTGAAGCTTTCTTT. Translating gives CASTSAGTTEAFF.

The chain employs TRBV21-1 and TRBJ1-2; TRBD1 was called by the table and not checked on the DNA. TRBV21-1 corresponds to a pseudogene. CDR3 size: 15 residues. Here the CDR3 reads CASSKAGQVIYGYTF. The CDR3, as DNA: TGTGCCAGCAGCAAAGCGGGCCAGGTGATCTATGGCTACACCTTC.

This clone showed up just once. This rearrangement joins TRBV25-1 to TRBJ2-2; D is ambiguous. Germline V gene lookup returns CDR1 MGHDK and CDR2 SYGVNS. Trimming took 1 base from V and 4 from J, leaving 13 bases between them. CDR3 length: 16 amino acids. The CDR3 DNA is TGTGCCAGCAGTGAATTGGTCGGCGCAGGCACCGGGGAGCTGTTTTTT. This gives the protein CASSELVGAGTGELFF.

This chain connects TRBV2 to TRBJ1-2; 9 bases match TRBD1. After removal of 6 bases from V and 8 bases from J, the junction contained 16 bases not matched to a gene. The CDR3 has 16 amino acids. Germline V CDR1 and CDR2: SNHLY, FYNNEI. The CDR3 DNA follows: TGTGCCAGCAGGCGCATTATACAGGGGGCGAAACGAGGCTACACCTTC. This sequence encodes CASRRIIQGAKRGYTF.

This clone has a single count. For the CDR3, the DNA is TGTGCCATCAGTGAGTCTGTCAGGGCTGGAAACACCATATATTTT. Translating it yields CAISESVRAGNTIYF. The chain is built from TRBV10-3 and TRBJ1-3; D possibly corresponds to TRBD1 (5 bases). The V end was cut by 0 bases, the J end by 2 bases, with 8 bases between. Germline CDR1 reads ENHRY; CDR2 reads SYGVKD. The CDR3 contains 15 residues.

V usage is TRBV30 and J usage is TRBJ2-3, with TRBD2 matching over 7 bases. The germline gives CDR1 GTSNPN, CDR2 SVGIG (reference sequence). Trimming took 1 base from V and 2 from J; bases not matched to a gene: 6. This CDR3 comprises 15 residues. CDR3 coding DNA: TGTGCCTGGAGTGGGAGCGGGACTTCCACAGATACGCAGTATTTT. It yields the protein CAWSGSGTSTDTQYF.

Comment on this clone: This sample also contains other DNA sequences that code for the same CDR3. This CDR3 reads CASRGLAGNEQFF. The CDR3, as DNA: TGCGCCAGTAGGGGGCTAGCGGGTAATGAGCAGTTCTTC. The chain joins TRBV10-2 to TRBJ2-1, with TRBD2 as a possible D gene (8 bases). Germline assignment: CDR1 WSHSY and CDR2 SAAADI. The V and J ends lost 9 bases and 7 bases respectively, with 16 bases between them. CDR3 length: 13 amino acids.

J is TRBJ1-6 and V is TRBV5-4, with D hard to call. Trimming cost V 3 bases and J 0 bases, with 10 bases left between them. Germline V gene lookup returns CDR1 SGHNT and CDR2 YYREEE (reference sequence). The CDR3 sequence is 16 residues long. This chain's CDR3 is CASSSRESSYNSPLHF. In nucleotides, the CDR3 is TGTGCCAGCAGCTCCCGGGAGAGCTCCTATAATTCACCCCTCCACTTT.

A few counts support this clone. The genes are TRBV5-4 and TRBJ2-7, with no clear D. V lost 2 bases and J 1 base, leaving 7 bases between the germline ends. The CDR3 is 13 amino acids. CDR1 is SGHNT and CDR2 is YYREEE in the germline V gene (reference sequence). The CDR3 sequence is CASSFDGSYEQYF. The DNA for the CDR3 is TGTGCCAGCAGCTTCGACGGTTCCTACGAGCAGTACTTC. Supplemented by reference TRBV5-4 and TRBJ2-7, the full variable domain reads ETGVTQSPTHLIKTRGQQVTLRCSSQSGHNTVSWYQQALGQGPQFIFQYYREEENGRGNFPPRFSGLQFPNYSSELNVNALELDDSALYLCASSFDGSYEQYFGPGTRLTVT.

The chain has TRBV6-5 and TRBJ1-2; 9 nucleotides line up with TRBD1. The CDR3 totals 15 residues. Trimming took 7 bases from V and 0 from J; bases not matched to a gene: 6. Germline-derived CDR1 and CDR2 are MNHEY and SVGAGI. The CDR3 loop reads CASTETGGTNYGYTF. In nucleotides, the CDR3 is TGTGCCAGCACCGAAACAGGGGGCACTAACTATGGCTACACCTTC.

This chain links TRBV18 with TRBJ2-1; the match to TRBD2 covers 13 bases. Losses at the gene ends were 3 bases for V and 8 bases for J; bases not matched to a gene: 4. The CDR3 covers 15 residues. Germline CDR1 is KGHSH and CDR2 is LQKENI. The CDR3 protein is CASSPGLAGLDEQFF. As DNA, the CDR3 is TGTGCCAGCTCACCGGGACTAGCGGGGTTGGATGAGCAGTTCTTC.

The CDR3 protein is CASRDYSYNSPLHF. CDR3 nucleotide sequence: TGTGCCAGTAGGGATTACTCCTATAATTCACCCCTCCACTTT. This sequence joins TRBV19 and TRBJ1-6; D gene ambiguous. V dropped 6 bases and J dropped 0 bases, with 6 bases sitting between them. CDR3 size: 14 residues. The V gene's germline CDR1 is LNHDA and CDR2 SQIVND (reference sequence).

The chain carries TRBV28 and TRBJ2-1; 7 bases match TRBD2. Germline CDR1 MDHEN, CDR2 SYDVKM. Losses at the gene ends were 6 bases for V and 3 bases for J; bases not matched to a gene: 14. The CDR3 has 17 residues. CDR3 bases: TGTGCCAGCAGCCCCGTGACTAGCCCGGGGAACTACAATGAGCAGTTCTTC. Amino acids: CASSPVTSPGNYNEQFF.

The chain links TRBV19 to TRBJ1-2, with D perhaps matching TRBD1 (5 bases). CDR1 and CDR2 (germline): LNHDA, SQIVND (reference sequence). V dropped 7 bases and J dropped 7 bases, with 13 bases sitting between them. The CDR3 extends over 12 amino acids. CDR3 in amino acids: CASTDFGGGYTF. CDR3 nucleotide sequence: TGTGCCAGTACCGATTTCGGGGGTGGCTACACCTTC.

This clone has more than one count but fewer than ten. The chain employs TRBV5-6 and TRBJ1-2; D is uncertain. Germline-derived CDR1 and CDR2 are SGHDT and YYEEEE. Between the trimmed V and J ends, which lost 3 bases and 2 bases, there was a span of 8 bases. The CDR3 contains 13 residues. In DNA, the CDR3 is TGTGCCAGCAGCTCGACTGCCAACTATGGCTACACCTTC. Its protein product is CASSSTANYGYTF.

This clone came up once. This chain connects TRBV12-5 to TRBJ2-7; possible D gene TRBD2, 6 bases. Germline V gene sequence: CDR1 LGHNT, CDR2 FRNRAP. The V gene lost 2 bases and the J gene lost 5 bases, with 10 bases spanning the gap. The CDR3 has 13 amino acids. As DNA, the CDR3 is TGTGCTAGTGGTTTGACCCGGAGGGACGAGCAGTACTTC. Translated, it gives CASGLTRRDEQYF.

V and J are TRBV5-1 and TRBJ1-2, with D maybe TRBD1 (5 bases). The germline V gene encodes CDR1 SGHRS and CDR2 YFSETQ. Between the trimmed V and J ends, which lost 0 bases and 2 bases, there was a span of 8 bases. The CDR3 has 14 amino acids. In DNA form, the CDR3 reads TGCGCCAGCAGCTTGGTTGCAGGGAACTATGGCTACACCTTC. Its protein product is CASSLVAGNYGYTF.

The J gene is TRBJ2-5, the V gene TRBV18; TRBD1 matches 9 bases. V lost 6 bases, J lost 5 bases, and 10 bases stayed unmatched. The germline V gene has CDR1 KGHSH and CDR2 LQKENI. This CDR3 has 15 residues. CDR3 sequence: CASSPGTGLSETQYF. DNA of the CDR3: TGTGCCAGCTCGCCAGGGACAGGGTTAAGTGAGACCCAGTACTTC. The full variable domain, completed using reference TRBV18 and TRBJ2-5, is NAGVMQNPRHLVRRRGQEARLRCSPMKGHSHVYWYRQLPEEGLKFMVYLQKENIIDESGMPKERFSAEFPKEGPSILRIQQVVRGDSAAYFCASSPGTGLSETQYFGPGTRLLVL.

The CDR3 nucleotides read TGCAGCGTTGAGTCAGGGTCTAGTGGCTACACCTTC. Protein: CSVESGSSGYTF. This chain uses TRBV29-1 with TRBJ1-2, with a possible D match to TRBD1 (5 bases). In germline, CDR1 is SQVTM, CDR2 ANQGSEA. V lost 3 bases, J lost 7 bases, and 12 bases lay in between. This CDR3 spans 12 amino acids. Drawing the rest from reference TRBV29-1 and TRBJ1-2, the complete variable domain is SAVISQKPSRDICQRGTSLTIQCQVDSQVTMMFWYRQQPGQSLTLIATANQGSEATYESGFVIDKFPISRPNLTFSTLTVSNMSPEDSSIYLCSVESGSSGYTFGSGTRLTVV.

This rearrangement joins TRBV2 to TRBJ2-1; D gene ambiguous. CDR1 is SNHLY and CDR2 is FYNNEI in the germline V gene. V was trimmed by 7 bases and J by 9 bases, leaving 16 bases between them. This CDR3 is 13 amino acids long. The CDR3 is CASTLDPGGEQFF. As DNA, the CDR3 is TGTGCCAGCACCCTAGACCCCGGTGGTGAGCAGTTCTTC.

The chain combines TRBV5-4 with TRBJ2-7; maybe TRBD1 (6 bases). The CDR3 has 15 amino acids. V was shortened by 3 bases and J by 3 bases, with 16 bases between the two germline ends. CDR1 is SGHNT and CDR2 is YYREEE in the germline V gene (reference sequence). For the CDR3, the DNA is TGTGCCAGCAGCTCCGGGACACCATCTTTCTACGAGCAGTACTTC. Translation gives CASSSGTPSFYEQYF.

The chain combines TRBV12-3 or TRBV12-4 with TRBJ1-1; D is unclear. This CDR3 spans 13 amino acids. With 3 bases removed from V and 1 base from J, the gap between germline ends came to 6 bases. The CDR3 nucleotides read TGTGCCAGCAGTTTTATGGAGAACACTGAAGCTTTCTTT. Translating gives CASSFMENTEAFF.

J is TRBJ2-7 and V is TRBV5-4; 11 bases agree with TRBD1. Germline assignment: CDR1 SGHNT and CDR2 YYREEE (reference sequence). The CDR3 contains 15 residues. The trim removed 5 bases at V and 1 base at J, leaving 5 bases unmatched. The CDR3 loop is CASRMGQGVSYEQYF. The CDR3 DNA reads TGTGCCAGCAGGATGGGACAGGGGGTTTCCTACGAGCAGTACTTC.